The next 19 T cell receptor beta chains were all read from a single sample in a study of blood T cell repertoires in COVID-19. Sequencing used immunoSEQ multiplex PCR; TCRdb keeps in-frame clones, though not all of them. The profile covers over 300,000 clones, with 86% appearing a single time and approximately 1.5% taken by the ten largest. Material: peripheral blood. Receptor source: a woman in her forties or fifties with acute or convalescent COVID-19.

The CDR3 region has the DNA TGCGCCAGCAGCCAAGATAAATGGGCTCCTGACTATGGCTACACCTTC. It is translated as CASSQDKWAPDYGYTF. V is TRBV4-1 and J is TRBJ1-2; D not resolved. Trimming pared 0 bases from V and 3 bases from J, leaving 14 bases between. CDR3 size: 16 residues. Germline assignment: CDR1 MGHRA and CDR2 YSYEKL.

This clone was seen once. The V gene is TRBV7-3, the J gene TRBJ2-5; D ambiguous. The V gene lost 5 bases and the J gene lost 3 bases, with 10 bases spanning the gap. Germline values: CDR1 SGHTA, CDR2 FQGTGA. The length of the CDR3 is 13 residues. CDR3 protein: CASSPRHEETQYF. CDR3 DNA sequence: TGTGCCAGCAGCCCTCGACACGAAGAGACCCAGTACTTC.

The chain recombines TRBV9 with TRBJ2-2; perhaps TRBD1 as D (6 bases). Deletions cut 6 bases from V and 4 bases from J, with 13 bases between. Germline values: CDR1 SGDLS, CDR2 YYNGEE. The CDR3 loop spans 14 amino acids. This chain's CDR3 is CASKGDIFTGELFF. As DNA, the CDR3 is TGTGCCAGCAAGGGGGACATTTTCACCGGGGAGCTGTTTTTT. The variable domain in full, completed from reference TRBV9 and TRBJ2-2, reads DSGVTQTPKHLITATGQRVTLRCSPRSGDLSVYWYQQSLDQGLQFLIQYYNGEERAKGNILERFSAQQFPDLHSELNLSSLELGDSALYFCASKGDIFTGELFFGEGSRLTVL.

The genes are TRBV6-2 or TRBV6-3 and TRBJ2-1; TRBD2 aligns across 9 bases. V lost 4 bases, J lost 0 bases, and 1 base stayed unmatched. Germline values: CDR1 MNHEY, CDR2 SVGEGT. The CDR3 is 15 residues long. CDR3 DNA: TGTGCCAGCAGTTTTAGCGGGAGCTCCTACAATGAGCAGTTCTTC. This translates into CASSFSGSSYNEQFF.

The V call is TRBV16, the J call TRBJ1-2; D may be TRBD1 (5 bases). V was cut by 2 bases and J by 2 bases, with 18 bases left in between. CDR3 length: 17 residues. CDR1 and CDR2 (germline): KGHSY, FQNENV. In nucleotides, the CDR3 is TGTGCCAGCAGCCAACGGTTTGGTCCAGGGCCGAACTATGGCTACACCTTC. Protein: CASSQRFGPGPNYGYTF.

The V and J genes are TRBV6-5 and TRBJ1-5; TRBD1 matches at 9 bases. Germline CDR1 MNHEY, CDR2 SVGAGI. The J segment lost 0 bases and the V segment lost 10 bases, leaving 7 bases of the junction unmatched. The CDR3 has 15 amino acids. This CDR3 is CATKTGGLSNQPQHF. CDR3 coding DNA: TGTGCCACAAAAACAGGGGGCCTTAGCAATCAGCCCCAGCATTTT.

This chain uses TRBV6-1 with TRBJ2-1; 12 bases agree with TRBD2. CDR1 MNHNS and CDR2 SASEGT come from the germline V gene. The CDR3 consists of 18 residues. V dropped 0 bases and J dropped 7; count of bases not matched to a gene: 10. This CDR3 reads CASSEALQGLAGYNEQFF. The CDR3, as DNA: TGTGCCAGCAGTGAAGCGCTTCAAGGACTAGCGGGATATAATGAGCAGTTCTTC.

The chain is built from TRBV6-5 and TRBJ1-1, with a tentative D call TRBD1 (6 bases). CDR3 length: 14 amino acids. The germline V gene encodes CDR1 MNHEY and CDR2 SVGAGI. The V gene lost 6 bases and the J gene lost 6 bases, with 17 bases spanning the gap. The CDR3 region has the DNA TGTGCCAGCAGAACAGGGTCGATGAGCGCTGAAGCTTTCTTT. Amino acid sequence: CASRTGSMSAEAFF.

This rearrangement joins TRBV7-3 to TRBJ2-1; 8 nucleotides align to TRBD1. The CDR3 covers 15 residues. The V gene end was trimmed by 0 bases and the J gene end by 8 bases; junction bases not matched to a gene: 6. From germline, CDR1 is SGHTA and CDR2 FQGTGA. This CDR3 reads CASSLTTGEFDEQFF. CDR3 bases: TGTGCCAGCAGCTTAACGACAGGGGAGTTCGATGAGCAGTTCTTC.

This chain connects TRBV7-9 to TRBJ2-1; TRBD2 aligns across 7 bases. The CDR3 contains 17 residues. Germline lookup yields CDR1 SEHNR and CDR2 FQNEAQ (reference sequence). Trimming removed 1 base from V and 0 bases from J; junction bases left unmatched: 6. CDR3 in DNA: TGTGCCAGCAGCTTAGTGATTAGGACTAGCTCCTACAATGAGCAGTTCTTC. Translating gives CASSLVIRTSSYNEQFF.

The genes are TRBV25-1 and TRBJ2-4; 10 positions agree with TRBD1. CDR1 MGHDK and CDR2 SYGVNS come from the germline V gene. With V trimmed by 1 base and J by 8 bases, 8 bases remained unmatched. The CDR3 is 16 residues long. As DNA, the CDR3 is TGTGCCAGCAGTGAATCCGGGACAGGGGATTGGGACATTCAGTACTTC. Protein sequence: CASSESGTGDWDIQYF.

The chain links TRBV10-3 to TRBJ2-7; 7 positions match TRBD1. The germline V gene encodes CDR1 ENHRY and CDR2 SYGVKD. After removal of 3 bases from V and 4 bases from J, the junction contained 12 bases not matched to a gene. The length of the CDR3 is 16 residues. CDR3 in amino acids: CAISEGTASLKYEQYF. The CDR3 DNA reads TGTGCCATCAGTGAAGGGACAGCTTCATTAAAATACGAGCAGTACTTC.

V is TRBV4-1 and J is TRBJ1-2; TRBD1 is a possible D gene (5 bases). Germline V CDR1 and CDR2: MGHRA, YSYEKL. Deletions cut 1 base from V and 2 bases from J, with 17 bases between. CDR3 size: 17 residues. The CDR3 loop reads CASSQGRVFSFNYGYTF. The CDR3 coding sequence is TGCGCCAGCAGCCAAGGCAGGGTATTTTCCTTCAACTATGGCTACACCTTC.

This chain links TRBV5-1 with TRBJ1-3; tentative D call: TRBD1 (6 bases). Trimming cost V 7 bases and J 0 bases, with 17 bases left between them. Per germline, CDR1 SGHRS and CDR2 YFSETQ. CDR3 length: 16 residues. CDR3 sequence reads: CASGPQGYDSGNTIYF. The CDR3 DNA is TGCGCCAGCGGGCCACAGGGATACGACTCTGGAAACACCATATATTTT.

The CDR3 reads CAQMVGGYGYTF. For the CDR3, the DNA is TGTGCCCAAATGGTCGGAGGATATGGCTACACCTTC. The gene calls are TRBV30 and TRBJ1-2; D is uncertain. CDR3 length: 12 residues. V lost 8 bases and J 5 bases, leaving 15 bases between the germline ends. Per the germline V gene, CDR1 is GTSNPN and CDR2 is SVGIG (reference sequence). The full variable domain, with the rest looked up from reference TRBV30 and TRBJ1-2, is SQTIHQWPATLVQPVGSPLSLECTVEGTSNPNLYWYRQAAGRGLQLLFYSVGIGQISSEVPQNLSASRPQDRQFILSSKKLLLSDSGFYLCAQMVGGYGYTFGSGTRLTVV.

The V and J genes are TRBV18 and TRBJ2-1; D gene uncertain. Germline values: CDR1 KGHSH, CDR2 LQKENI. Trimming took off 3 bases at V and 0 bases at J, with 9 bases between the two ends. The CDR3 extends over 15 amino acids. The CDR3 nucleotides are TGTGCCAGCTCACCGGCAACTAACTCCTACAATGAGCAGTTCTTC. As protein: CASSPATNSYNEQFF.

The chain is built from TRBV11-3 and TRBJ2-2; D is perhaps TRBD2 (6 bases). The CDR3 covers 15 residues. Trimming took 5 bases from V and 8 from J, leaving 18 bases between them. CDR1 is SGHNT and CDR2 is YENEEA in the germline V gene. The CDR3 protein is CASSPGSGGYGELFF. The DNA of the CDR3 is TGTGCCAGCAGCCCCGGTAGTGGGGGGTATGGGGAGCTGTTTTTT.

This clone has a single count. J is TRBJ2-7 and V is TRBV3-1 (or the pseudogene TRBV3-2); tentatively, D is TRBD2 (6 bases). The CDR3 totals 17 residues. V was cut by 0 bases and J by 6 bases, with 21 bases left in between. Germline V lookup: CDR1 LGHDT, CDR2 YNNKEL (reference sequence). The CDR3 DNA follows: TGTGCCAGCAGCCAAGAAGGGGAGGCCCGGGTTGGGGGCGAGCAGTACTTC. This gives the protein CASSQEGEARVGGEQYF.

V usage is TRBV10-3 and J usage is TRBJ2-7; 14 bases are a match to TRBD2. Germline CDR1 reads ENHRY; CDR2 reads SYGVKD. The CDR3 is made up of 17 amino acids. With V trimmed by 5 bases and J by 4 bases, 10 bases remained unmatched. CDR3 nucleotides: TGTGCCATCAGTAAGAGAGGGACTAGCGGGAGTGATTACGAGCAGTACTTC. Its protein product is CAISKRGTSGSDYEQYF.